The 19 T cell receptor beta chains reported below all come from one sample, sequenced in a study of T cells after yellow fever vaccination. Each CDR3 protein gets one entry after TCRdb re-called the 5' RACE reads with MiXCR. Seen here are roughly 330,000 distinct CDR3 sequences, about 4% observed once, and the top ten hold 24%. Source: PBMCs, taken 5 days after the yellow fever booster vaccination. The origin of the receptors is a man aged 18 to 30 who received the YFV17D yellow fever vaccine.

The chain carries TRBV3-1 and TRBJ2-2; TRBD2 aligns across 8 bases. V was clipped by 7 bases and J by 0 bases; unmatched bases: 1. This CDR3 contains 14 residues. Looked up from germline, CDR1 is LGHDT and CDR2 is YNNKEL (reference sequence). In DNA form, the CDR3 reads TGTGCCAGCACAGCGGGGGCGAACACCGGGGAGCTGTTTTTT. It specifies CASTAGANTGELFF.

This clonotype was detected ten times or more. The chain couples TRBV27 to TRBJ1-2, with D uncertain. Trimming stripped 8 bases from V and 8 bases from J, with 21 bases between. The CDR3 has 14 residues. The germline V gene encodes CDR1 MNHEY and CDR2 SMNVEV (reference sequence). The DNA of the CDR3 is TGTGCCAGCTTCGGGTGGGTGGGGAGCTCGGGCTACACCTTC. Residues: CASFGWVGSSGYTF.

The chain employs TRBV30 and TRBJ2-7, with no clear D. The CDR3 contains 13 residues. CDR1 is GTSNPN and CDR2 is SVGIG in the germline V gene (reference sequence). Trimming removed 2 bases at V and 3 bases at J, with 11 bases between. CDR3 nucleotide sequence: TGTGCCTGGAGTCATGGACCCGACTACGAGCAGTACTTC. Its protein product is CAWSHGPDYEQYF. The whole variable domain, filled in from reference TRBV30 and TRBJ2-7, reads SQTIHQWPATLVQPVGSPLSLECTVEGTSNPNLYWYRQAAGRGLQLLFYSVGIGQISSEVPQNLSASRPQDRQFILSSKKLLLSDSGFYLCAWSHGPDYEQYFGPGTRLTVT.

This clonotype showed up just a few times. The rearrangement links TRBV4-3 to TRBJ1-1, with D perhaps TRBD1 (5 bases). The CDR3 extends over 17 amino acids. The V and J ends lost 2 bases and 1 base respectively, with 17 bases between them. From germline, CDR1 is LGHNA and CDR2 YSLEER. This CDR3 reads CASSQPTQDRQNTEAFF. In DNA form, the CDR3 reads TGCGCCAGCAGCCAACCGACCCAAGACAGACAGAACACTGAAGCTTTCTTT.

This clonotype was seen a few times. The chain has TRBV20-1 and TRBJ2-7; D might be TRBD1 or TRBD2, each matching 5 bases. V lost 6 bases to trimming and J lost 1 base, with 19 bases between them. From germline, CDR1 is DFQATT and CDR2 SNEGSKA (reference sequence). CDR3 length: 15 residues. CDR3 nucleotides: TGCAGTGCCACCCTTCGGGACGGACTTTCCTACGAGCAGTACGTC. Protein sequence: CSATLRDGLSYEQYV.

The chain joins TRBV11-3 to TRBJ2-2; 9 bases align to TRBD1. This CDR3 has 17 residues. CDR1 is SGHNT, CDR2 YENEEA, per germline. After removal of 3 bases from V and 5 bases from J, the junction contained 10 bases not matched to a gene. The DNA of the CDR3 is TGTGCCAGCAGCTTCACGCTGGCGGGACAGGGAACCGGGGAGCTGTTTTTT. Its protein product is CASSFTLAGQGTGELFF.

This clonotype showed up many times. The chain is built from TRBV7-2 and TRBJ2-1, with TRBD2 identical over 8 bases. CDR1 is SGHTA and CDR2 is FQGNSA in the germline V gene. The ends lost 2 bases at V and 2 bases at J; junction bases unmatched: 2. The CDR3 runs 15 residues. The CDR3 here is CASSLNSGAYNEQFF. CDR3 DNA sequence: TGTGCCAGCAGCTTAAATAGCGGGGCCTACAATGAGCAGTTCTTC.

This clonotype turned up a few times. The chain uses TRBV7-9 and TRBJ2-5; weak D call: TRBD1 (6 bases). V gave up 5 bases and J gave up 4 bases, with 11 bases separating them. Germline CDR1 is SEHNR and CDR2 is FQNEAQ (reference sequence). This CDR3 is built from 13 residues. The CDR3 DNA is TGTGCCAGCAGCCCACAGGGCGGAGAGACCCAGTACTTC. This encodes CASSPQGGETQYF. Complete variable domain (other parts from reference TRBV7-9 and TRBJ2-5): DTGVSQNPRHKITKRGQNVTFRCDPISEHNRLYWYRQTLGQGPEFLTYFQNEAQLEKSRLLSDRFSAERPKGSFSTLEIQRTEQGDSAMYLCASSPQGGETQYFGPGTRLLVL.

This clonotype was found many times. The chain has TRBV28 and TRBJ2-7; D is undetermined. Per germline, CDR1 MDHEN and CDR2 SYDVKM. This CDR3 has 13 amino acids. Trimming removed 2 bases at V and 0 bases at J, with 5 bases between. CDR3 in amino acids: CASSLQSSYEQYV. The CDR3 DNA reads as TGTGCCAGCAGTTTACAAAGCTCCTACGAGCAGTACGTC.

This clonotype was counted only a few times. The chain employs TRBV30 and TRBJ2-7; D is possibly TRBD1 (6 bases). Trimming pared 0 bases from V and 2 bases from J, leaving 14 bases between. Per germline, CDR1 GTSNPN and CDR2 SVGIG (reference sequence). The CDR3 runs 15 residues. In nucleotides, the CDR3 is TGTGCCTGGAGTGTACCTTGGGACAAAACCTACGAGCAGTACTTC. It encodes CAWSVPWDKTYEQYF.

This clonotype was counted many times. A junction boundary mismatches the germline segment, possibly from a read error. The CDR3 protein is CASSLLAGPQETQYF. The CDR3 region has the DNA TGTGCTAGCAGCTTACTAGCGGGGCCCCAAGAGACCCAGTACTTC. V and J are TRBV7-7 and TRBJ2-5, with TRBD2 matching 10 bases. The CDR3 extends over 15 amino acids. Germline V CDR1 and CDR2: SSHAT, FNYEAQ (reference sequence).

This chain uses TRBV7-9 with TRBJ2-5; D not resolved. The CDR3 is 15 amino acids. Trimming shortened V by 1 base and J by 0 bases, and 9 bases separated the two germline ends. Germline loops: CDR1 SEHNR, CDR2 FQNEAQ (reference sequence). CDR3 region: CASSLGPLYQETQYF. DNA for the CDR3: TGTGCCAGCAGCTTAGGACCTTTGTACCAAGAGACCCAGTACTTC.

The gene calls are TRBV28 and TRBJ2-7, with a weak D call TRBD1 (5 bases). Trimming stripped 3 bases from V and 4 bases from J, with 10 bases between. Germline CDR1 MDHEN, CDR2 SYDVKM. CDR3 length: 13 amino acids. The CDR3 spells CASSLKGQYEQYV. Here the CDR3 DNA reads TGTGCCAGCAGTTTGAAGGGGCAGTACGAGCAGTACGTC.

This clonotype has at least ten counts. The rearrangement links TRBV27 to TRBJ1-2, with TRBD1 identical over 9 bases. Losses at the gene ends were 6 bases for V and 3 bases for J; bases not matched to a gene: 8. This CDR3 has 15 residues. Per germline, CDR1 MNHEY and CDR2 SMNVEV (reference sequence). The chain's CDR3 is CASRTGGTVDYGYTF. The CDR3 DNA is TGTGCCAGCAGGACAGGGGGGACGGTTGACTATGGCTACACCTTC.

This clonotype was observed a few times. This sequence joins TRBV20-1 and TRBJ1-6; D unresolved. The CDR3 is 12 residues long. Trimming cost V 0 bases and J 13 bases, with 10 bases left between them. Germline values: CDR1 DFQATT, CDR2 SNEGSKA (reference sequence). The CDR3 is CSARDEGWPLHF. Here the CDR3 DNA reads TGCAGTGCTAGAGATGAGGGTTGGCCCCTCCACTTT.

This clonotype was observed at least ten times. The V call is TRBV5-6, the J call TRBJ2-3, with a possible D match to TRBD1 (6 bases). Trimming took off 4 bases at V and 5 bases at J, with 11 bases between the two ends. The CDR3 loop spans 13 amino acids. Germline assignment: CDR1 SGHDT and CDR2 YYEEEE. The DNA for the CDR3 is TGTGCCAGCAGCGACACAGGGAGAGATACGCAGTATTTT. Translated, it gives CASSDTGRDTQYF.

The rearrangement uses TRBV2 and TRBJ2-7; tentatively, D is TRBD1 or TRBD2 (5 bases each). Germline V gene sequence: CDR1 SNHLY, CDR2 FYNNEI. The CDR3 runs 12 residues. V lost 2 bases to trimming and J lost 10 bases, with 12 bases between them. The CDR3 nucleotides read TGTGCCAGCAGTGAAAGGTTGGGACCCCAGTACGTC. It specifies CASSERLGPQYV.

This clonotype appeared many times. The chain links TRBV27 to TRBJ2-5; D not resolved. The CDR3 extends over 12 amino acids. V was clipped by 6 bases and J by 0 bases, with 5 bases between them. Germline V CDR1 and CDR2: MNHEY, SMNVEV (reference sequence). The CDR3: CASRRDQETQYF. The CDR3, as DNA: TGTGCCAGCAGACGAGACCAAGAGACCCAGTACTTC.

This clonotype appeared many times. The rearrangement uses TRBV5-1 and TRBJ2-3, with D possibly being TRBD1 or TRBD2 (6 bases each). Germline-derived CDR1 and CDR2 are SGHRS and YFSETQ. CDR3 length: 16 amino acids. The V end lost 0 bases, the J end lost 5 bases, and 16 bases lay between the germline ends. CDR3 region: CASSLGSFRGGDTQYF. The CDR3 DNA follows: TGCGCCAGCAGCTTGGGGAGCTTCAGGGGAGGAGATACGCAGTATTTT.